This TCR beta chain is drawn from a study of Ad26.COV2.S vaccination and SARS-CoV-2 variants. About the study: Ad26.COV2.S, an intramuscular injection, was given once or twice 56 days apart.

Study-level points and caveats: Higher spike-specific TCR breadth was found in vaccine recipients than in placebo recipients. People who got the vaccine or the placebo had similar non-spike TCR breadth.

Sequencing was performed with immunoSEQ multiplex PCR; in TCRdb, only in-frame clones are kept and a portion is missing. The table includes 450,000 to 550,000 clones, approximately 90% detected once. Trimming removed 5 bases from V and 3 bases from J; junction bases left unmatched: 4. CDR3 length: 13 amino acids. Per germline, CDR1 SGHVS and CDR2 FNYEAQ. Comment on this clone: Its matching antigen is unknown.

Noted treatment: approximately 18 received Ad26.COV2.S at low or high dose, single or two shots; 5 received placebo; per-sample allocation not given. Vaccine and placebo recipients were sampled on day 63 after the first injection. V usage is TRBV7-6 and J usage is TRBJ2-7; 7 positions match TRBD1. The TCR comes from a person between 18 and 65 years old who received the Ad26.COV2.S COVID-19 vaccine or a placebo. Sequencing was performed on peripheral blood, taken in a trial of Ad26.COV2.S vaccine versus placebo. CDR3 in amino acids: CASSQDRHYEQYF. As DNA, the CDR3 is TGTGCCAGCAGCCAGGACAGGCACTACGAGCAGTACTTC.